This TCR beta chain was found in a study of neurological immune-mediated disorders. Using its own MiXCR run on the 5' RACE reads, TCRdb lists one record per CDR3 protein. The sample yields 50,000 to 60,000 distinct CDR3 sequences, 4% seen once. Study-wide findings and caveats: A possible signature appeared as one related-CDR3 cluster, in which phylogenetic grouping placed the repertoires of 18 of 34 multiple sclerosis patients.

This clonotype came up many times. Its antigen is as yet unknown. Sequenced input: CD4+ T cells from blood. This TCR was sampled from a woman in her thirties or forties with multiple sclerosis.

The chain's CDR3 is CASSPGGMNTEAFF. In DNA form, the CDR3 reads TGCGCCAGCAGTCCGGGGGGAATGAACACTGAAGCTTTCTTT. The genes are TRBV4-1 and TRBJ1-1, with D possibly being TRBD1 (5 bases). Trimming stripped 6 bases from V and 0 bases from J, with 11 bases between. The germline gives CDR1 MGHRA, CDR2 YSYEKL. This CDR3 spans 14 amino acids.